The next 23 T cell receptor beta chains were all read from a single sample in a study of blood T cells in healthy people across ages (dated by TCRdb to between 2015 and 2017). Library method: 5' RACE. TCRdb names Illumina HiSeq 2500 as the instrument used. A second roughly 6 to 12 cycle PCR used a sample-barcoded 5' primer and a J-beta primer mix. TCRdb's own reprocessing of the public reads used fastp at Q25 and MiXCR and kept productive beta chains. One record per CDR3 amino acid sequence lists the most common genes and DNA. Recorded for this sample are 1.5 million to 2 million distinct CDR3 sequences; 28% of them occurred a single time. The ten largest account for roughly 8% of the sample. Sequences were obtained from blood. These TCRs come from a woman in her thirties in good health.

This clonotype was seen a handful of times. The chain employs TRBV27 and TRBJ2-5; a possible D gene is TRBD2 (6 bases). V dropped 2 bases and J dropped 2 bases, with 12 bases sitting between them. From germline, CDR1 is MNHEY and CDR2 SMNVEV (reference sequence). There are 15 residues in the CDR3. The chain's CDR3 is CASSLGGLRQETQYF. CDR3 nucleotides: TGTGCCAGCAGTTTAGGGGGACTTCGGCAAGAGACCCAGTACTTC.

The chain links TRBV28 to TRBJ2-5; tentative D call: TRBD2 (5 bases). V lost 8 bases to trimming and J lost 13 bases, with 20 bases between them. CDR1 is MDHEN, CDR2 SYDVKM, per germline. The CDR3 sequence is 12 residues long. The CDR3 loop is CASGGRPGWWYF. CDR3 sequence (DNA): TGTGCCAGCGGAGGTCGGCCAGGTTGGTGGTACTTC.

This clonotype was counted ten times or more. The rearrangement joins TRBV7-2 to TRBJ2-4, with 10 nucleotides matching TRBD2. The J call may be incorrect, as the DNA end agrees better with TRBJ2-7. Germline lookup yields CDR1 SGHTA and CDR2 FQGNSA. This CDR3 region has 16 residues. CDR3 sequence reads: CASSPVSLAGEDEQYF. CDR3 nucleotide sequence: TGTGCCAGCAGCCCAGTATCCCTAGCGGGAGAGGACGAGCAGTACTTC.

This clonotype was seen at least ten times. The chain couples TRBV3-1 to TRBJ2-1, with D perhaps assigned TRBD1 or TRBD2 (6 bases each). Germline CDR1 LGHDT, CDR2 YNNKEL (reference sequence). V lost 6 bases, J lost 0 bases, and 9 bases lay in between. The CDR3 loop spans 14 amino acids. The CDR3 spells CASREGGSYNEQFF. CDR3 bases: TGTGCCAGCAGGGAGGGGGGCTCCTACAATGAGCAGTTCTTC.

The V call is TRBV20-1, the J call TRBJ2-1; 10 bases agree with TRBD2. Looked up from germline, CDR1 is DFQATT and CDR2 is SNEGSKA (reference sequence). V shed 5 bases, J shed 0 bases, and the junction held 7 bases outside the gene matches. The CDR3 has 16 amino acids. The CDR3, as DNA: TGCAGTGCTCTTCCTAGCGGGGGAAGCTCCTACAATGAGCAGTTCTTC. Its translation is CSALPSGGSSYNEQFF.

The V gene is TRBV27, the J gene TRBJ2-3; D tentatively fits TRBD1 or TRBD2 (5 bases each). V gave up 8 bases and J gave up 1 base, with 10 bases separating them. The CDR3 is 13 amino acids. CDR1 and CDR2 from the germline V gene are MNHEY and SMNVEV (reference sequence). CDR3 region: CASRDGGTDTQYF. The CDR3 DNA follows: TGTGCCAGCCGGGACGGAGGCACAGATACGCAGTATTTT.

The count of this clonotype is one. A junction boundary mismatches the germline segment, possibly from a read error. The gene calls are TRBV12-3 or TRBV12-4 and TRBJ2-7; D may be TRBD2 (5 bases). CDR3 length: 14 amino acids. For the CDR3, the DNA is TGTGCCGGCAGCTGGACTCTATCATCCTACGAGCGGTACTTC. Amino acids: CAGSWTLSSYERYF.

This clonotype was counted ten times or more. The chain joins TRBV12-3 or TRBV12-4 to TRBJ2-1; TRBD2 matches at 8 bases. The CDR3 consists of 16 residues. Losses at the gene ends were 5 bases for V and 2 bases for J; bases not matched to a gene: 8. The CDR3 DNA reads as TGTGCCAGCAGTGCTCCGGGACTAGTAACCTACAATGAGCAGTTCTTC. Residues: CASSAPGLVTYNEQFF.

The chain is built from TRBV6-1 and TRBJ2-1; D is possibly TRBD2 (6 bases). CDR1 is MNHNS, CDR2 SASEGT, per germline. Trimming took 4 bases from V and 9 from J, leaving 13 bases between them. There are 13 residues in the CDR3. CDR3: CASSAPRRGEQFF. The CDR3 DNA reads TGTGCCAGCAGTGCCCCCCGGAGGGGTGAGCAGTTCTTC.

This clonotype was seen many times. The chain links TRBV12-3 or TRBV12-4 to TRBJ2-6; D is ambiguous. This CDR3 is 16 amino acids long. V was shortened by 7 bases and J by 0 bases, with 13 bases between the two germline ends. CDR3 loop: CASNLRSGSGANVLTF. CDR3 DNA: TGTGCCAGCAACCTAAGATCGGGCTCTGGGGCCAACGTCCTGACTTTC.

The sample holds a few counts of this clonotype. Written as DNA, the CDR3 is TGCGCCAGCAGCCCGCTAGCGGGAGGTTCGGATGAGCAGTTCTTC. It encodes CASSPLAGGSDEQFF. The chain joins TRBV4-3 to TRBJ2-1, with TRBD2 matching 11 bases. Germline V gives CDR1 LGHNA, CDR2 YSLEER. V lost 4 bases and J lost 8; bases outside the gene matches: 7. This CDR3 has 15 residues.

This chain joins TRBV20-1 and TRBJ2-5; TRBD1 or TRBD2 may be the D gene (5 bases each). The length of the CDR3 is 17 residues. The V and J ends lost 4 bases and 7 bases respectively, with 28 bases between them. CDR1 is DFQATT, CDR2 SNEGSKA, per germline (reference sequence). The CDR3 reads CSANGQLRAGGQGTQYF. The DNA of the CDR3 is TGCAGTGCTAACGGTCAGCTGAGGGCCGGCGGCCAGGGGACCCAGTACTTC.

As for this clonotype: A much larger clone lies one base from this, so it may be a read error. V and J are TRBV10-3 and TRBJ2-7, with D tentatively TRBD1 (6 bases). Germline values: CDR1 ENHRY, CDR2 SYGVKD. This CDR3 has 14 amino acids. Trimming shortened V by 6 bases and J by 4 bases, and 16 bases separated the two germline ends. In DNA, the CDR3 is TGTGCCATCAGCGAGACAGGATACAGGTACGAGCAGTACTTC. It is translated as CAISETGYRYEQYF.

This clonotype has a handful of counts. This rearrangement joins TRBV9 to TRBJ2-5; possibly TRBD1 for D (5 bases). This CDR3 contains 14 residues. V was trimmed by 2 bases and J by 1 base, leaving 9 bases between them. The germline V gene encodes CDR1 SGDLS and CDR2 YYNGEE. The CDR3 DNA reads as TGTGCCAGCAGCGTGGACAACCTCCAAGAGACCCAGTACTTC. Its translation: CASSVDNLQETQYF.

The chain couples TRBV5-1 to TRBJ2-3; 7 bases agree with TRBD2. The germline V gene has CDR1 SGHRS and CDR2 YFSETQ. This CDR3 has 13 amino acids. With V trimmed by 6 bases and J by 3 bases, 4 bases remained unmatched. The CDR3 region is CASTREGTDTQYF. The CDR3 DNA reads TGCGCCAGCACGAGGGAGGGGACAGATACGCAGTATTTT.

Only a few counts were recorded for this clonotype. The chain carries TRBV20-1 and TRBJ1-2; possibly TRBD1 for D (5 bases). CDR3 size: 15 residues. The germline V and J ends were trimmed by 3 bases and 7 bases, with 21 bases remaining between them. Germline CDR1 DFQATT, CDR2 SNEGSKA (reference sequence). This CDR3 is CSARKDGGISSGYTF. CDR3 nucleotide sequence: TGCAGTGCTAGGAAGGACGGGGGAATTTCTTCTGGCTACACCTTC.

The chain links TRBV6-1 to TRBJ1-5; tentative D call: TRBD1 (6 bases). V was clipped by 4 bases and J by 4 bases, with 17 bases between them. The germline V gene has CDR1 MNHNS and CDR2 SASEGT. This CDR3 is built from 16 residues. CDR3 in amino acids: CASSVQRGPGNQPQHF. The CDR3 region has the DNA TGTGCCAGCAGTGTACAACGGGGGCCGGGGAATCAGCCCCAGCATTTT.

In this sample, this clonotype turned up a few times. J is TRBJ2-1 and V is TRBV20-1; D remains ambiguous. The germline CDR1 and CDR2 sequences are DFQATT and SNEGSKA (reference sequence). The ends were cut back, 5 bases at V and 5 bases at J, with 10 bases in the middle. The CDR3 spans 12 residues. The CDR3 spells CSAYDQDNEQFF. The CDR3 DNA reads as TGCAGTGCTTATGACCAAGACAATGAGCAGTTCTTC.

The V gene is TRBV7-2, the J gene TRBJ1-1, with 11 bases fitting TRBD1. Germline values: CDR1 SGHTA, CDR2 FQGNSA. V trimming: 6 bases; J trimming: 1 base; junction bases outside the gene matches: 7. CDR3 length: 16 residues. This CDR3 is CASRRTGGAWNTEAFF. CDR3 coding DNA: TGTGCCAGCAGAAGGACAGGGGGCGCGTGGAACACTGAAGCTTTCTTT.

This clonotype was detected many times. The DNA for the CDR3 is TGCAGTGCCTCCGGGACTAGGGTCAATGAGCAGTTCTTC. This codes for CSASGTRVNEQFF. This sequence joins TRBV20-1 and TRBJ2-1; 8 bases are shared with TRBD2. V dropped 6 bases and J dropped 6; count of bases not matched to a gene: 7. There are 13 residues in the CDR3. Germline CDR1 is DFQATT and CDR2 is SNEGSKA (reference sequence).

This clonotype was counted at least ten times. DNA of the CDR3: TGTGCCAGCAGCCAACCTCGGGACCCCAGCACAGATACGCAGTATTTT. Its protein product is CASSQPRDPSTDTQYF. The V call is TRBV6-6, the J call TRBJ2-3; the D gene could be TRBD1 or TRBD2 (5 bases each). Germline CDR1 reads MNHNY; CDR2 reads SVGAGI (reference sequence). The length of the CDR3 is 16 residues. Trimming stripped 6 bases from V and 0 bases from J, with 16 bases between.

This clonotype was observed a few times. The chain employs TRBV27 and TRBJ1-2; tentatively, D is TRBD1 (6 bases). The CDR3 is 15 amino acids. Trimming stripped 4 bases from V and 0 bases from J, with 12 bases between. CDR1 and CDR2 from the germline V gene are MNHEY and SMNVEV (reference sequence). The CDR3 region is CASSWKGHSNYGYTF. The CDR3 bases are TGTGCCAGCAGTTGGAAGGGACACTCTAACTATGGCTACACCTTC.

A remark on this clonotype: The junction differs from germline at one of its ends, possibly a read error. J is TRBJ2-3 and V is TRBV12-3 or TRBV12-4; possible D gene TRBD2, 5 bases. The CDR3 totals 13 residues. The DNA for the CDR3 is TGTGCCAGCGGAGGAAGGAACACAGATGCGCAGTATTTT. Protein sequence: CASGGRNTDAQYF.